The T cell receptor (beta chain) described here comes from a study of T cell changes during pregnancy in multiple sclerosis. Germline V lookup: CDR1 MNHEY, CDR2 SVGAGI. The CDR3 spans 15 residues. V shed 0 bases, J shed 9 bases, and the junction held 4 bases outside the gene matches. Clones were read by immunoSEQ multiplex PCR, and TCRdb kept only the in-frame ones, dropping some. The sample has tens of thousands of clones; 75% to 95% are singletons. The sample consisted of CD8+ T cells from peripheral blood mononuclear cells, taken before pregnancy. The clonotype originates from a female donor with multiple sclerosis, enrolled in a pregnancy study. The chain combines TRBV6-5 with TRBJ2-1; 11 bases agree with TRBD2. CDR3 DNA sequence: TGTGCCAGCAGTTACTCCTTTAGCGGGAGGGTTGAGCAGTTCTTC. It is translated as CASSYSFSGRVEQFF.